This T cell receptor beta chain was captured in a study of T cell clonotyping in hematopoietic cell transplantation. The CDR3 runs 16 residues. Per germline, CDR1 MNHEY and CDR2 SVGAGI. Between the trimmed V and J ends, which lost 3 bases and 3 bases, there was a span of 17 bases. The repertoire was sequenced with immunoSEQ multiplex PCR; TCRdb's copy has only in-frame clones and lacks some. This sample has approximately 6,200 clones, with roughly 90% found just once. Study-level results: At the given depth, recipient repertoires were over 95% de novo clonotypes. Recipient TCR diversity dropped after transplant; expanded clonotypes rose from day 30 to 180. Graft donor and pretransplant recipient Inverse Simpson Index values predicted broader posttransplant TCR diversity.

In regard to this clone: Its cognate antigen is unknown.

Recipients were bled about 28 days pretransplant and at posttransplant days 30, 100, 180. This clonotype originated in a female patient aged 50-59 years who had an allogeneic stem cell transplant from an unrelated donor, so T cells may come from the graft donor. Some clones in this sample may be carry-over from other donors' samples. The rearrangement joins TRBV6-5 to TRBJ1-1, with D unclear. The specimen was peripheral blood mononuclear cells, collected 100 days after allogeneic stem cell transplant. DNA of the CDR3: TGTGCCAGCAGTTATGTTAGCCCGGGTGGGGACACTGAAGCTTTCTTT. This gives the protein CASSYVSPGGDTEAFF.